Detailed here is one TCR beta chain. Antigen: not known. Given the absence of the conserved phenylalanine or tryptophan at the CDR3 end, a read error is likely. Trimming at V came to 7 bases and at J to 1 base, leaving 7 bases not matched to a gene. The germline CDR1 and CDR2 sequences are LNHDA and SQIVND (reference sequence). The CDR3 is 15 residues long. The data belong to a study of tumor and adjacent non-tumor tissue in lung cancer. Study background: The patients, roughly 9 men and roughly 5 women, were roughly 30 to 76 with stage I to III disease.

TCRbeta libraries were built with three rounds of nested PCR, modified from ARM-PCR. TCRdb analysed the multiplex PCR reads with MiXCR anew, one entry per CDR3 protein. The sample has approximately 80,000 distinct CDR3 sequences, roughly 80% seen once. The template was RNA from unsorted bulk tissue. More than 3 cm separated this lung sample from the edge of the tumor. Study conclusions and caveats: Normal lung showed higher cumulative top 100 clone frequency than tumor.

This clonotype was sampled from a man in his 60s with non-small cell lung cancer. The chain uses TRBV19 and TRBJ2-5; the match to TRBD1 covers 9 bases. The sequenced sample consisted of distant non-tumor lung tissue. The CDR3: CASTRQGGRQETQYL. The CDR3 bases are TGTGCCAGTACAAGACAGGGGGGCCGCCAAGAGACCCAGTACCTC.